This TCR beta chain appears in the sequencing data of a study of T cell repertoires in cytomegalovirus infection (dated by TCRdb to 2018 to 2020). At the level of the whole study: Because public TCR beta signatures pointed to carriage of CMV infection together with the matching HLA type, the HLA type of each donor mattered for the analysis.

There are many counts of this clonotype. Its antigen target is currently unknown. Base qualities are not provided; no much larger clone lies one nucleotide away. This sample was sequenced with an Illumina HiSeq 1500. TCRdb reran the public reads through fastp at Q25 and MiXCR, keeping productive beta chains. Identical CDR3 protein sequences are pooled into one entry, listed with their most common genes and DNA. The sample table lists some 150,000 distinct CDR3 sequences, roughly a quarter of them with a count of one. Of the sample, approximately 11% is held by the ten largest clones. Based on the germline V gene, the CDR1 and CDR2 sequences are SGHVS and FNYEAQ. The CDR3 runs 15 amino acids, cysteine and phenylalanine included. The only DNA kept is the CDR3, 45 bases in frame from the first base. The junction shows trimming of 4 bases on V and 0 bases on J, plus 10 bases between the germline ends. What the study reported, not specific to this receptor: Cumulative frequency of public TCR beta family members discriminated carriers of CMV infection plus the relevant HLA type in this cohort and an independent roughly 330-donor cohort. The ex vivo response was dominated by HLA-C-restricted CMV-specific TCR beta clonotypes, which also provided the single most frequent clonotype in two of eight donors.

This clonotype was obtained from a human donor in good health (CMV status not recorded). Some clones in this sample may be carry-over from other donors' samples. The specimen was PBMCs. Recombination joined TRBV7-6 with TRBJ1-3; no D gene call is confident. The nucleotide sequence is TGTGCCAGCAGCTCGGACCCCCACTCTGGAAACACCATATATTTT. Its amino acids are CASSSDPHSGNTIYF.